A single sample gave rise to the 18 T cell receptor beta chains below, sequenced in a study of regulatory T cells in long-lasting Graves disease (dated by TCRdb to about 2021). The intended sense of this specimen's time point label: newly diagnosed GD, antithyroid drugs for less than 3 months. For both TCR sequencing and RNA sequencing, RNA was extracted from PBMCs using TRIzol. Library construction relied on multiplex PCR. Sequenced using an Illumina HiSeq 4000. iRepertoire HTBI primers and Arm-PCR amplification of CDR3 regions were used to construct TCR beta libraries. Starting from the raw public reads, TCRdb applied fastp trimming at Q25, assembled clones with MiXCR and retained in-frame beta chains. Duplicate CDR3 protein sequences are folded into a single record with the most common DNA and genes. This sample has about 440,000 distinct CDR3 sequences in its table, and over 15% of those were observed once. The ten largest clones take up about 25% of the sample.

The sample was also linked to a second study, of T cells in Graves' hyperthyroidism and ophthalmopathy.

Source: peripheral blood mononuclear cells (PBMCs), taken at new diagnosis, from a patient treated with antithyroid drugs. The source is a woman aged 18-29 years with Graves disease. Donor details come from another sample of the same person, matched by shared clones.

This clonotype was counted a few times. The CDR3 nucleotides read TGCGCCAGCAGCCAAGAGGGTTACTCCTACGAGCAGTACTTC. Amino acid sequence: CASSQEGYSYEQYF. The V and J genes are TRBV4-3 and TRBJ2-7; no definite D call. CDR3 length: 14 amino acids. V lost 0 bases, J lost 0 bases, and 6 bases lay in between. The germline gives CDR1 LGHNA, CDR2 YSLEER.

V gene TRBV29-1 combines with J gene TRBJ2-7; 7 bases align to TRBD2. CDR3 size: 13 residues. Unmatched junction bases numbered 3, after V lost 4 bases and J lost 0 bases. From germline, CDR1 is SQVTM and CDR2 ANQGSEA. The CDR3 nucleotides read TGCAGCGTTGGGGGGGGGGTCTCCTACGAGCAGTACTTC. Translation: CSVGGGVSYEQYF.

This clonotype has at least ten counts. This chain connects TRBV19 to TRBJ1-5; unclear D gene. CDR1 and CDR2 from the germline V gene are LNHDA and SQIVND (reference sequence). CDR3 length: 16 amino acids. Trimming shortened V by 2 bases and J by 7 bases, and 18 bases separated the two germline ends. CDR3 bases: TGTGCCAGTAGTATATACGGATCCGCGAGCGGGCAGCCCCAGCATTTT. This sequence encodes CASSIYGSASGQPQHF. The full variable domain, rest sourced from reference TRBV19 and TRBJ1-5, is DGGITQSPKYLFRKEGQNVTLSCEQNLNHDAMYWYRQDPGQGLRLIYYSQIVNDFQKGDIAEGYSVSREKKESFPLTVTSAQKNPTAFYLCASSIYGSASGQPQHFGDGTRLSIL.

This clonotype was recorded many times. The CDR3 reads CSAPPSQTVPYGYTF. CDR3 DNA sequence: TGCAGTGCCCCCCCTTCCCAGACAGTACCCTATGGCTACACCTTC. This sequence joins TRBV20-1 and TRBJ1-2; perhaps TRBD1 as D (5 bases). The length of the CDR3 is 15 residues. V lost 6 bases and J lost 4, with 21 bases in between. Germline V gene data show CDR1 as DFQATT and CDR2 as SNEGSKA (reference sequence).

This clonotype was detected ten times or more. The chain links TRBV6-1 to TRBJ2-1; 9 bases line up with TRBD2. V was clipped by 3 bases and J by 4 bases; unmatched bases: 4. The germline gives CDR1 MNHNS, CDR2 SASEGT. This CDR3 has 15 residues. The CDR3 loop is CASSETSGPYNEQFF. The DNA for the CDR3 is TGTGCCAGCAGTGAGACTAGCGGACCGTACAATGAGCAGTTCTTC.

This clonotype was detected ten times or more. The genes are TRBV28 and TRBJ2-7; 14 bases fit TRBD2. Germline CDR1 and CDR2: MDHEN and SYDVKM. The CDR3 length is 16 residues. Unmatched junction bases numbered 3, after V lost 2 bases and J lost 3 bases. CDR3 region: CASSLRGLAGDYEQYF. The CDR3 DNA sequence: TGTGCCAGCAGTTTAAGGGGACTAGCGGGAGACTACGAGCAGTACTTC.

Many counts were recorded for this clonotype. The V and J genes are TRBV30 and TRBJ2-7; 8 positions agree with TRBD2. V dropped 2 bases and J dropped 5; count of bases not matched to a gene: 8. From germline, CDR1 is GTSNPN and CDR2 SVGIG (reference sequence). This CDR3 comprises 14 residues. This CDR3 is CAWSFRGGVDEQYF. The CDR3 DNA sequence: TGTGCCTGGAGTTTTCGGGGGGGTGTGGACGAGCAGTACTTC.

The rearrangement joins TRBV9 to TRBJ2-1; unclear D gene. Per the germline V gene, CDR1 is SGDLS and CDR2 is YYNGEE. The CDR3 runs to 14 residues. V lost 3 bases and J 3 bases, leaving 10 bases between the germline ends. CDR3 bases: TGTGCCAGCAGCGGTGGGGTAAACTACAATGAGCAGTTCTTC. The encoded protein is CASSGGVNYNEQFF.

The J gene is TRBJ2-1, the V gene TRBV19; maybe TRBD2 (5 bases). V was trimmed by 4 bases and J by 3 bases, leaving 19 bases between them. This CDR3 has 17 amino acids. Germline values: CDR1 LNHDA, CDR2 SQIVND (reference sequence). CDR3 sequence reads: CASSTLGLNLDYNEQFF. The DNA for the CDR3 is TGTGCCAGTAGTACCCTCGGACTCAATTTGGACTACAATGAGCAGTTCTTC.

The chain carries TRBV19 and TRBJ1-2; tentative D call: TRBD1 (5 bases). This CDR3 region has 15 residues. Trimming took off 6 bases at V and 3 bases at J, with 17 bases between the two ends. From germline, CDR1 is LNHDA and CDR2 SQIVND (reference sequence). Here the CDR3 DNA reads TGTGCCAGTAGCCAACCCAGGGAGATCTACTATGGCTACACCTTC. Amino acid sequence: CASSQPREIYYGYTF.

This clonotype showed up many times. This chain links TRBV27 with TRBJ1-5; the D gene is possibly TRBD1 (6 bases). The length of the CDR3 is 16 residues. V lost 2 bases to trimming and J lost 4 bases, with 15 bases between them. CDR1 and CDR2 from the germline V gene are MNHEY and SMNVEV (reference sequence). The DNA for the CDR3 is TGTGCCAGCAGTTTACGGGCAGGGGTTGGGAATCAGCCCCAGCATTTT. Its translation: CASSLRAGVGNQPQHF.

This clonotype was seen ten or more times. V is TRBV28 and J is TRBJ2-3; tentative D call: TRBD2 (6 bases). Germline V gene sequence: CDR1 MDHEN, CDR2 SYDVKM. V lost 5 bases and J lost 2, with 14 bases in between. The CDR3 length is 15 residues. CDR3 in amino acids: CASSQGGMDTDTQYF. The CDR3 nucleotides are TGTGCCAGCAGTCAAGGAGGGATGGACACAGATACGCAGTATTTT.

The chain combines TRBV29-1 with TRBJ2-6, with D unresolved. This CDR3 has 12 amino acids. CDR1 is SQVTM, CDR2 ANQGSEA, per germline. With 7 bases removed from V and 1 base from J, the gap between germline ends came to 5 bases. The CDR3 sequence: CSAESGANVLTF. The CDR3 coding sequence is TGCAGCGCAGAGTCTGGGGCCAACGTCCTGACTTTC.

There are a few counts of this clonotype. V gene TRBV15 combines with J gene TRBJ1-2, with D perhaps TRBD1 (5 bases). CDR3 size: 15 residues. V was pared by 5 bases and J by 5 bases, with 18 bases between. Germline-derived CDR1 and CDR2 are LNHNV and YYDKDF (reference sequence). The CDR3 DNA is TGTGCCACCAGCGCCCAGGAAAGGGGAATTTATGGCTACACCTTC. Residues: CATSAQERGIYGYTF.

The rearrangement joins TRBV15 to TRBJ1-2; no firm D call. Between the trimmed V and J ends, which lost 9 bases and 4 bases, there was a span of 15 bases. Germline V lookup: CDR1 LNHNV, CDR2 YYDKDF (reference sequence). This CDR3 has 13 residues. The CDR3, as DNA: TGTGCCACAAGTAAAGGGAGCACCTATGGCTACACCTTC. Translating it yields CATSKGSTYGYTF.

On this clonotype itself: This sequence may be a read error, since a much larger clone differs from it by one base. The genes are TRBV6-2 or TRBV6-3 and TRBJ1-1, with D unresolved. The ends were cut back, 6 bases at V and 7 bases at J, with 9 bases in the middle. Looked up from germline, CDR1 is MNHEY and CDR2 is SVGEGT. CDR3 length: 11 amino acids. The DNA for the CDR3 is TGTGCCAGCAGATCGCACATTGAAGCTTTCTTT. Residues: CASRSHIEAFF.

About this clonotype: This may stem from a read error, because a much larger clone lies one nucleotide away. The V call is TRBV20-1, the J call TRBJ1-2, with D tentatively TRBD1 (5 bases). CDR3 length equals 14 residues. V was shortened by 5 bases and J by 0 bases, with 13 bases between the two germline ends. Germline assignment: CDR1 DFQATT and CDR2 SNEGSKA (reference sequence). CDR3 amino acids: CSADSGTTNYGYTF. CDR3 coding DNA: TGCAGTGCTGACTCCGGGACTACTAACTATGGCTACACCTTC.

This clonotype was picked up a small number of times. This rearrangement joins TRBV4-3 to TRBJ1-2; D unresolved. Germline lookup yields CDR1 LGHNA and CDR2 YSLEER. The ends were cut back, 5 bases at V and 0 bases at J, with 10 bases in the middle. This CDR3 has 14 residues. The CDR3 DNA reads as TGCGCCAGCAGCGAAGGAACTTCTAACTATGGCTACACCTTC. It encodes CASSEGTSNYGYTF.